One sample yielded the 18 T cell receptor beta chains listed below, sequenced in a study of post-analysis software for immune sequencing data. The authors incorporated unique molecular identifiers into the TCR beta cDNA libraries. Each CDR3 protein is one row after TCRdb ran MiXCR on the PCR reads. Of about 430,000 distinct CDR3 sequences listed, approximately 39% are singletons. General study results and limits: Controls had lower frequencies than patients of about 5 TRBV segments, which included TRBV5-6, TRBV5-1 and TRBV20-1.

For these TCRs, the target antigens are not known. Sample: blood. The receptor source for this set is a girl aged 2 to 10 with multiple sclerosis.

The CDR3 sequence: CASSQDPFARRLFF. The CDR3 DNA follows: TGTGCCAGCAGCCAAGATCCTTTTGCGAGGCGGCTGTTTTTT. The V call is TRBV3-1, the J call TRBJ1-4; D is undetermined. Germline CDR1 is LGHDT and CDR2 is YNNKEL (reference sequence). This CDR3 has 14 residues. Trimming took 0 bases from V and 14 from J, leaving 16 bases between them.

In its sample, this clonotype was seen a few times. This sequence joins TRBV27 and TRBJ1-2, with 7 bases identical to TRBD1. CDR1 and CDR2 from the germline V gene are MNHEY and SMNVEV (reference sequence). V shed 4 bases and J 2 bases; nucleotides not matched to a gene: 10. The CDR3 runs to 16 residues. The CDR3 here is CASSWRQGGLNYGYTF. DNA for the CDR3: TGTGCCAGCAGTTGGAGACAGGGCGGACTGAACTATGGCTACACCTTC.

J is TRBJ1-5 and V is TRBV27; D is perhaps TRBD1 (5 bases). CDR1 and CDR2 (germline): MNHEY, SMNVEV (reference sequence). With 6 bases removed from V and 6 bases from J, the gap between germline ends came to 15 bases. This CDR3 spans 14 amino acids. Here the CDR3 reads CASSPGLQGQPQHF. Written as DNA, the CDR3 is TGTGCCAGCAGCCCCGGGCTCCAGGGTCAGCCCCAGCATTTT.

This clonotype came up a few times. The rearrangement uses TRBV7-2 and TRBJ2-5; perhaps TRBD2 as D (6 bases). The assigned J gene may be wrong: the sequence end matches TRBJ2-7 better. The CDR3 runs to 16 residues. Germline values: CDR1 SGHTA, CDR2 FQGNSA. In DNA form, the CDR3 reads TGTGCCAGCAGCTTAGCACTCGCCAGGGCGGGGTACGAGCAGTACTTC. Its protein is CASSLALARAGYEQYF.

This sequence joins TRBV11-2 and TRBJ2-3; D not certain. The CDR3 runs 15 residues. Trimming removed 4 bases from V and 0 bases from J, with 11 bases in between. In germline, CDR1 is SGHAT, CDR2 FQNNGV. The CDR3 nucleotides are TGTGCCAGCAGCTCCCACGCGGCTAGCACAGATACGCAGTATTTT. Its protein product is CASSSHAASTDTQYF.

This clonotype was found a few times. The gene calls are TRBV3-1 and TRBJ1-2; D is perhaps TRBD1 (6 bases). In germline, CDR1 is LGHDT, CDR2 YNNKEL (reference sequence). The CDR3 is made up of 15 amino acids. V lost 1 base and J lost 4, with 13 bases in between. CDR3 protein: CASSQGGAAVYGYTF. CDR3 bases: TGTGCCAGCAGCCAAGGGGGGGCGGCAGTCTATGGCTACACCTTC.

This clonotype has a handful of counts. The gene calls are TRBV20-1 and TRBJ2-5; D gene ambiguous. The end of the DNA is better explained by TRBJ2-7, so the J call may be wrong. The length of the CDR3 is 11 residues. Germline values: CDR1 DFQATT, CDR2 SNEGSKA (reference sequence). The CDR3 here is CSAREGHEQYF. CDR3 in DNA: TGCAGTGCTAGAGAAGGACACGAGCAGTACTTC.

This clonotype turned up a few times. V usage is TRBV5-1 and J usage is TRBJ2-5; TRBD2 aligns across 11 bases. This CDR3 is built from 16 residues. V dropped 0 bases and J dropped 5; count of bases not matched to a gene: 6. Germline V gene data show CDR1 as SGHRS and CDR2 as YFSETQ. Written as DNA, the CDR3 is TGCGCCAGCAGCTTGGCACCGCTAGCGGGGGGCGAGACCCAGTACTTC. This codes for CASSLAPLAGGETQYF.

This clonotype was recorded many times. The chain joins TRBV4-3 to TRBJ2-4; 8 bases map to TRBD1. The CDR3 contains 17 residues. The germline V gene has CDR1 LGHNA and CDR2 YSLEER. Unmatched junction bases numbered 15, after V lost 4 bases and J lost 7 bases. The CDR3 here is CASSPSSTGAGGNIQYF. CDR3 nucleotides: TGCGCCAGCAGCCCGAGCTCGACAGGGGCTGGGGGTAACATTCAGTACTTC.

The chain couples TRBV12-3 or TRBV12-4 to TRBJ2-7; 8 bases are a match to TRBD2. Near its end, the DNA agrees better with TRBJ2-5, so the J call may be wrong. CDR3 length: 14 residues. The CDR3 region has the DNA TGTGCCAGCAGTTTTGGCGGGGGGATCAAGACCCAGTACTTC. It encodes CASSFGGGIKTQYF.

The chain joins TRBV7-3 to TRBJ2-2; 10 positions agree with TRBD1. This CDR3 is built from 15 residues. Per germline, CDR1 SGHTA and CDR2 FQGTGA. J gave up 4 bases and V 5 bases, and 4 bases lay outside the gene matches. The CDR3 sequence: CASSRQGASTGELFF. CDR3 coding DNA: TGTGCCAGCAGCAGACAGGGGGCAAGCACCGGGGAGCTGTTTTTT.

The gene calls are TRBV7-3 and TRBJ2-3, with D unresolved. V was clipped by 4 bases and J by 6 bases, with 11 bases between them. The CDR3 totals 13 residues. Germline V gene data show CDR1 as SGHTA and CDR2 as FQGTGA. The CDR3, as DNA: TGTGCCAGCAGCTCGCAGACACGCGATACGCAGTATTTT. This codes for CASSSQTRDTQYF.

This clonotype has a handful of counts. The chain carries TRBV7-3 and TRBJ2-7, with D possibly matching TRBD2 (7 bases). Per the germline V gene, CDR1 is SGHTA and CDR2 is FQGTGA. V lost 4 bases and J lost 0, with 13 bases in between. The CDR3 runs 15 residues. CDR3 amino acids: CASSSEGGSSYEQYF. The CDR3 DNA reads TGTGCCAGCAGCTCCGAGGGGGGGAGCTCCTACGAGCAGTACTTC.

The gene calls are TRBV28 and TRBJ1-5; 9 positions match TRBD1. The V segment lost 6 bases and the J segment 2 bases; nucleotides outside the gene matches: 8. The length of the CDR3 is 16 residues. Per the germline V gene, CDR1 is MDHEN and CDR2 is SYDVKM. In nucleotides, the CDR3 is TGTGCCAGCAGGTCCGGGACAGGGCGCGGCAATCAGCCCCAGCATTTT. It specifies CASRSGTGRGNQPQHF.

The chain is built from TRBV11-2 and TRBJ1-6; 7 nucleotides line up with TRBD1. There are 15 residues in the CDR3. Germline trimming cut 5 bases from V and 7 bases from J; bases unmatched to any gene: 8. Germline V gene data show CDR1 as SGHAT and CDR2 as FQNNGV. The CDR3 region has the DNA TGTGCCAGCAGCCGGACAGGAGGGGGCAATTCACCCCTCCACTTT. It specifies CASSRTGGGNSPLHF. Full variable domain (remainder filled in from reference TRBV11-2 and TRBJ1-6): EAGVAQSPRYKIIEKRQSVAFWCNPISGHATLYWYQQILGQGPKLLIQFQNNGVVDDSQLPKDRFSAERLKGVDSTLKIQPAKLEDSAVYLCASSRTGGGNSPLHFGNGTRLTVT.

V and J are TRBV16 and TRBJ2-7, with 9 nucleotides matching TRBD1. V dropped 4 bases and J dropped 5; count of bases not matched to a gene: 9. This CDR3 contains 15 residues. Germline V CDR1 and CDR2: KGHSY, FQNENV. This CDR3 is CASSRSGTGLDEQYF. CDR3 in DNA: TGTGCCAGCAGCCGATCGGGGACAGGGCTCGACGAGCAGTACTTC. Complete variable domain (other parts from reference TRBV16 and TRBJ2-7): GEEVAQTPKHLVRGEGQKAKLYCAPIKGHSYVFWYQQVLKNEFKFLISFQNENVFDETGMPKERFSAKCLPNSPCSLEIQATKLEDSAVYFCASSRSGTGLDEQYFGPGTRLTVT.

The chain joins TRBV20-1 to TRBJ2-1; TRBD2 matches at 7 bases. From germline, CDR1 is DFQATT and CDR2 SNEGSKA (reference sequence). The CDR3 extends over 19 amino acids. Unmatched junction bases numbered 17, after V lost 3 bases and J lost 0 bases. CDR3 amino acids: CSARGPSFGREPSYNEQFF. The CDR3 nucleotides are TGCAGTGCTAGGGGCCCCTCCTTCGGGCGGGAGCCCTCCTACAATGAGCAGTTCTTC.

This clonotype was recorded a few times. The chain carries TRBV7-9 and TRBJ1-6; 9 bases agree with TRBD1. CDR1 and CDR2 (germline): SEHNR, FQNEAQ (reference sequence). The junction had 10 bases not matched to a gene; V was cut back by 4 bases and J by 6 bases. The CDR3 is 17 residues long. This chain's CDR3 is CASSSPTGGHSNSPLHF. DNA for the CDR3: TGTGCCAGCAGCTCGCCAACAGGGGGCCATTCTAATTCACCCCTCCACTTT.